This T cell receptor (beta chain) was recovered during a study of control samples from healthy donors and cancer patients. The protocol was immunoSEQ multiplex PCR, while the TCRdb copy is restricted to in-frame clones and leaves out a portion. This table has 80,000 to 100,000 clones, around 88% appearing once. Trimming took 5 bases from V and 3 from J, leaving 5 bases between them. The V gene's germline CDR1 is SQVTM and CDR2 ANQGSEA. The CDR3 length is 11 residues. This TCR was sampled from a man aged 25 to 45 in good health. The sequencing sample was made of blood. The chain couples TRBV29-1 to TRBJ1-3; D is ambiguous. This chain's CDR3 is CSVFIGNTIYF. The CDR3 region has the DNA TGCAGCGTTTTTATTGGAAACACCATATATTTT.